One sample yielded the 17 T cell receptor beta chains listed below, sequenced in a study of T cell changes during pregnancy in multiple sclerosis. This table comes from immunoSEQ multiplex PCR, and its TCRdb copy is limited to in-frame clones, with some not included. Of tens of thousands of clones listed, 93% are singletons. Here the sequenced sample was CD8+ T cells from peripheral blood mononuclear cells, taken in the second trimester of pregnancy. The receptors stem from a female donor with multiple sclerosis, enrolled in a pregnancy study.

The J gene is TRBJ2-2, the V gene TRBV6-1; perhaps TRBD2 as D (6 bases). Germline CDR1 reads MNHNS; CDR2 reads SASEGT. V lost 6 bases and J lost 2, with 13 bases in between. The CDR3 extends over 15 amino acids. The CDR3 DNA follows: TGTGCCAGCAGGGACTATAATCCAAACACCGGGGAGCTGTTTTTT. Translation: CASRDYNPNTGELFF.

This chain links TRBV6-4 with TRBJ2-1; 7 positions match TRBD1. Unmatched junction bases numbered 2, after V lost 6 bases and J lost 6 bases. Germline V gene sequence: CDR1 MRHNA, CDR2 SNTAGT. The CDR3 covers 12 residues. CDR3 protein: CASRAGGNEQFF. CDR3 in DNA: TGTGCCAGCAGAGCAGGGGGCAATGAGCAGTTCTTC.

The gene calls are TRBV27 and TRBJ1-1; D call uncertain. Trimming left V 2 bases short and J 4 bases short, with 8 bases between. The V gene's germline CDR1 is MNHEY and CDR2 SMNVEV (reference sequence). The CDR3 has 13 residues. The CDR3 sequence: CASSLTEGTEAFF. The CDR3 DNA reads TGTGCCAGCAGTTTAACAGAGGGCACTGAAGCTTTCTTT.

The chain has TRBV7-9 and TRBJ1-4; 8 nucleotides align to TRBD1. Looked up from germline, CDR1 is SEHNR and CDR2 is FQNEAQ (reference sequence). This CDR3 is built from 15 residues. The ends lost 4 bases at V and 4 bases at J; junction bases unmatched: 5. In DNA, the CDR3 is TGTGCCAGCAGCTCACCGGGACAGGTTAATGAAAAACTGTTTTTT. Protein: CASSSPGQVNEKLFF. Together with reference TRBV7-9 and TRBJ1-4, the CDR3 gives the full variable domain: DTGVSQNPRHKITKRGQNVTFRCDPISEHNRLYWYRQTLGQGPEFLTYFQNEAQLEKSRLLSDRFSAERPKGSFSTLEIQRTEQGDSAMYLCASSSPGQVNEKLFFGSGTQLSVL.

This clone was seen just once. This chain links TRBV29-1 with TRBJ2-1; D perhaps matches TRBD2 (6 bases). V was cut by 4 bases and J by 7 bases, with 14 bases left in between. There are 13 residues in the CDR3. Germline V gives CDR1 SQVTM, CDR2 ANQGSEA. CDR3 residues: CSVVEGAENEQFF. In DNA, the CDR3 is TGCAGCGTTGTGGAGGGAGCGGAGAATGAGCAGTTCTTC.

V is TRBV28 and J is TRBJ2-5; no clear D. V was pared by 2 bases and J by 4 bases, with 11 bases between. Germline lookup yields CDR1 MDHEN and CDR2 SYDVKM. This CDR3 has 14 residues. Here the CDR3 reads CASSLATRRETQYF. The DNA of the CDR3 is TGTGCCAGCAGTTTAGCCACGAGGCGAGAGACCCAGTACTTC. Full variable domain (outside the CDR3, taken from reference TRBV28 and TRBJ2-5): DVKVTQSSRYLVKRTGEKVFLECVQDMDHENMFWYRQDPGLGLRLIYFSYDVKMKEKGDIPEGYSVSREKKERFSLILESASTNQTSMYLCASSLATRRETQYFGPGTRLLVL.

This sequence joins TRBV7-2 and TRBJ2-5; D gene unclear. This CDR3 has 12 residues. V shed 5 bases and J shed 14 bases, with 18 bases lying between them. Germline loops: CDR1 SGHTA, CDR2 FQGNSA. The CDR3 DNA sequence: TGTGCCAGCAGCCCTAGTGGTGGTCTCCCCTACTTC. It is translated as CASSPSGGLPYF. Complete variable domain (other parts from reference TRBV7-2 and TRBJ2-5): GAGVSQSPSNKVTEKGKDVELRCDPISGHTALYWYRQSLGQGLEFLIYFQGNSAPDKSGLPSDRFSAERTGGSVSTLTIQRTQQEDSAVYLCASSPSGGLPYFGPGTRLLVL.

The J gene is TRBJ2-7, the V gene TRBV4-3; a weak D match, TRBD1 (6 bases). With 0 bases removed from V and 1 base from J, the gap between germline ends came to 16 bases. The CDR3 sequence is 17 residues long. Germline assignment: CDR1 LGHNA and CDR2 YSLEER. The DNA for the CDR3 is TGCGCCAGCAGCCAAGACATTACCGGGACACGGTCCTACGAGCAGTACTTC. Residues: CASSQDITGTRSYEQYF.

The chain joins TRBV7-9 to TRBJ1-1; TRBD1 matches 8 bases. This CDR3 region has 16 residues. Germline CDR1 SEHNR, CDR2 FQNEAQ (reference sequence). V dropped 3 bases and J dropped 0; count of bases not matched to a gene: 6. In DNA form, the CDR3 reads TGTGCCAGCAGCTTCGGAAGGACAGGGATGAACACTGAAGCTTTCTTT. It translates to CASSFGRTGMNTEAFF. The full variable domain, rest sourced from reference TRBV7-9 and TRBJ1-1, is DTGVSQNPRHKITKRGQNVTFRCDPISEHNRLYWYRQTLGQGPEFLTYFQNEAQLEKSRLLSDRFSAERPKGSFSTLEIQRTEQGDSAMYLCASSFGRTGMNTEAFFGQGTRLTVV.

The DNA for the CDR3 is TGTGCCAGCCTGGGTCGGGACGCCGGGGGGTATGGCTACACCTTC. It translates to CASLGRDAGGYGYTF. The chain employs TRBV27 and TRBJ1-2; D possibly corresponds to TRBD1 (5 bases). CDR1 and CDR2 (germline): MNHEY, SMNVEV (reference sequence). The V gene lost 8 bases and the J gene lost 5 bases, with 21 bases spanning the gap. This CDR3 has 15 residues.

J is TRBJ2-1 and V is TRBV11-2, with 10 bases matching TRBD2. Germline lookup yields CDR1 SGHAT and CDR2 FQNNGV. The CDR3 spans 16 residues. V shed 4 bases and J 8 bases; nucleotides not matched to a gene: 11. CDR3 sequence: CASSYPWKRGGDEQFF. CDR3 nucleotide sequence: TGTGCCAGCAGCTACCCATGGAAGCGGGGGGGAGATGAGCAGTTCTTC.

This clone occurred once. The rearrangement joins TRBV7-3 to TRBJ1-2; TRBD1 aligns across 7 bases. The CDR3 runs to 17 residues. The ends lost 4 bases at V and 6 bases at J; junction bases unmatched: 17. Germline CDR1 SGHTA, CDR2 FQGTGA. The CDR3 bases are TGTGCCAGCAGCTCTCTCCATTCGACAGGGTCCTGGGATGGCTACACCTTC. Translated, it gives CASSSLHSTGSWDGYTF.

This clone was seen only once. The chain employs TRBV7-3 and TRBJ2-7; D uncertain. There are 13 residues in the CDR3. The V end lost 1 base, the J end lost 3 bases, and 7 bases lay between the germline ends. Germline V gives CDR1 SGHTA, CDR2 FQGTGA. CDR3 nucleotides: TGTGCCAGCAGCTTAAGTCCAGGCTACGAGCAGTACTTC. Translated: CASSLSPGYEQYF.

The chain has TRBV28 and TRBJ2-3; 8 bases match TRBD2. Looked up from germline, CDR1 is MDHEN and CDR2 is SYDVKM. Germline trimming cut 5 bases from V and 0 bases from J; bases unmatched to any gene: 10. The CDR3 consists of 17 residues. CDR3 nucleotide sequence: TGTGCCAGCAGTCACGACCTAGCGGGCCCTAGCACAGATACGCAGTATTTT. Translating it yields CASSHDLAGPSTDTQYF.

This clone was detected only once. The chain joins TRBV28 to TRBJ1-5; perhaps TRBD1 as D (6 bases). CDR1 is MDHEN and CDR2 is SYDVKM in the germline V gene. Deletions cut 4 bases from V and 0 bases from J, with 7 bases between. CDR3 length: 14 amino acids. The CDR3 is CASSSQGSNQPQHF. DNA of the CDR3: TGTGCCAGCAGTTCACAGGGTAGCAATCAGCCCCAGCATTTT.

CDR3 sequence (DNA): TGCGCCAGCAGCCCCGGGACAGGGTCAAACAATGAGCAGTTCTTC. This codes for CASSPGTGSNNEQFF. V is TRBV5-1 and J is TRBJ2-1; 9 nucleotides align to TRBD1. This CDR3 is 15 amino acids long. The germline CDR1 and CDR2 sequences are SGHRS and YFSETQ. V shed 4 bases and J 5 bases; nucleotides not matched to a gene: 7. The whole variable domain, remainder taken from reference TRBV5-1 and TRBJ2-1, is KAGVTQTPRYLIKTRGQQVTLSCSPISGHRSVSWYQQTPGQGLQFLFEYFSETQRNKGNFPGRFSGRQFSNSRSEMNVSTLELGDSALYLCASSPGTGSNNEQFFGPGTRLTVL.

The chain couples TRBV21-1 to TRBJ1-6; TRBD1, the D gene given by the table, was not confirmed from the DNA. TRBV21-1 has pseudogene status. The CDR3 loop spans 16 amino acids. The CDR3 reads CASSPPDRANNSPLHF. Written as DNA, the CDR3 is TGTGCCAGCTCCCCTCCCGACAGGGCCAATAATTCACCCCTCCACTTT.